A selection of T cell receptor beta chains follows, all from one sample in a study of T cells after yellow fever vaccination. Each CDR3 protein is one row after TCRdb ran MiXCR on the 5' RACE reads. The data contain about 550,000 distinct CDR3 sequences, 15% to 20% of them singletons. This specimen consisted of PBMCs, obtained 15 days after the yellow fever booster vaccination. Receptor source: a man aged 30-40 years who received the YFV17D yellow fever vaccine. The CDR3 runs from the conserved cysteine through the conserved F or W. The D gene is left open where the match is weak. Only part of the rows carry a size: once, few, many, or a class if the clone is expanded.

v_gene: TRBV12-3/TRBV12-4; d_gene: TRBD2; abundance: few; j_gene: TRBJ2-3; CDR3aa: CASSFRPSGRGPDTQYF; CDR3nt: TGTGCCAGCAGTTTTCGACCTAGCGGGAGAGGTCCAGATACGCAGTATTTT
v_gene: TRBV28; d_gene: NA; abundance: few; j_gene: TRBJ2-5; CDR3aa: CASLSGRQETQYF; CDR3nt: TGTGCCAGCCTATCAGGGAGGCAAGAGACCCAGTACTTC
v_gene: TRBV27; d_gene: TRBD1; abundance: few; j_gene: TRBJ2-7; CDR3aa: CATVGTGAYEQYF; CDR3nt: TGTGCCACCGTCGGGACAGGGGCGTACGAGCAGTACTTC
v_gene: TRBV6-1; d_gene: NA; abundance: NA; j_gene: TRBJ2-7; CDR3aa: CASTYRDDSYEQYF; CDR3nt: TGTGCCAGCACATACCGGGACGACTCCTACGAGCAGTACTTC
v_gene: TRBV5-1; d_gene: TRBD2; abundance: NA; j_gene: TRBJ2-3; CDR3aa: CASSLIAGDVLSTDTQYF; CDR3nt: TGCGCCAGCAGCCTTATCGCGGGAGACGTTTTAAGCACAGATACGCAGTATTTT
v_gene: TRBV7-8; d_gene: NA; abundance: NA; j_gene: TRBJ1-1; CDR3aa: CASSLTASGPTNTEAFF; CDR3nt: TGTGCCAGCAGCTTAACGGCGTCAGGGCCTACGAACACTGAAGCTTTCTTT
v_gene: TRBV5-6; d_gene: TRBD2; abundance: NA; j_gene: TRBJ2-3; CDR3aa: CASSYRTSGRGGTDTQYF; CDR3nt: TGTGCCAGCAGTTACCGGACTAGCGGGAGGGGTGGGACAGATACGCAGTATTTT
v_gene: TRBV19; d_gene: TRBD1; abundance: NA; j_gene: TRBJ2-5; CDR3aa: CASSYWTGEETQYF; CDR3nt: TGTGCCAGTAGTTATTGGACAGGAGAAGAGACCCAGTACTTC
v_gene: TRBV20-1; d_gene: TRBD1; abundance: few; j_gene: TRBJ1-1; CDR3aa: CSARDPGTGTEAFF; CDR3nt: TGCAGTGCTAGAGACCCCGGGACAGGCACTGAAGCTTTCTTT
v_gene: TRBV20-1; d_gene: NA; abundance: NA; j_gene: TRBJ2-7; CDR3aa: CSARIPGTKHEQYF; CDR3nt: TGCAGTGCTAGAATCCCCGGGACCAAACACGAGCAGTACTTC
v_gene: TRBV9; d_gene: NA; abundance: few; j_gene: TRBJ2-6; CDR3aa: CASSDRANDPGANVLTF; CDR3nt: TGTGCCAGCAGCGACCGGGCCAATGACCCTGGGGCCAACGTCCTGACTTTC
v_gene: TRBV20-1; d_gene: NA; abundance: NA; j_gene: TRBJ2-5; CDR3aa: CSALPVDQETQYF; CDR3nt: TGCAGTGCACTACCTGTGGACCAAGAGACCCAGTACTTC
v_gene: TRBV12-3/TRBV12-4; d_gene: NA; abundance: NA; j_gene: TRBJ1-5; CDR3aa: CASSYQPGNQPQHF; CDR3nt: TGTGCCAGCAGTTATCAGCCTGGCAATCAGCCCCAGCATTTT
v_gene: TRBV10-3; d_gene: NA; abundance: few; j_gene: TRBJ2-1; CDR3aa: CAISVGNEQFF; CDR3nt: TGTGCCATCAGTGTGGGGAATGAGCAGTTCTTC
v_gene: TRBV20-1; d_gene: TRBD2; abundance: few; j_gene: TRBJ2-1; CDR3aa: CSAPSPTSVYNEQFF; CDR3nt: TGCAGTGCTCCCTCCCCGACTAGCGTCTACAATGAGCAGTTCTTC
v_gene: TRBV29-1; d_gene: NA; abundance: few; j_gene: TRBJ2-1; CDR3aa: CSVDRRYNEQFF; CDR3nt: TGCAGCGTTGATCGACGGTACAATGAGCAGTTCTTC
v_gene: TRBV19; d_gene: TRBD1; abundance: NA; j_gene: TRBJ2-1; CDR3aa: CASSIDLRQGYNEQFF; CDR3nt: TGTGCCAGTAGTATAGATTTGAGACAGGGCTACAATGAGCAGTTCTTC
v_gene: TRBV20-1; d_gene: NA; abundance: few; j_gene: TRBJ2-1; CDR3aa: CSAPKQGREQFF; CDR3nt: TGCAGTGCTCCAAAACAGGGGAGGGAGCAGTTCTTC
v_gene: TRBV5-5; d_gene: NA; abundance: many; j_gene: TRBJ2-7; CDR3aa: CASSLVHSYEQYF; CDR3nt: TGTGCCAGCAGCTTGGTTCATTCCTACGAGCAGTACTTC
v_gene: TRBV21-1; d_gene: NA; abundance: NA; j_gene: TRBJ2-7; CDR3aa: CASSKGGLAYEQYF; CDR3nt: TGTGCCAGCAGCAAAGGGGGACTAGCTTACGAGCAGTACTTC
v_gene: TRBV12-3/TRBV12-4; d_gene: TRBD1; abundance: NA; j_gene: TRBJ2-5; CDR3aa: CASSHSGTEETQYF; CDR3nt: TGTGCCAGCAGTCACTCCGGGACAGAAGAGACCCAGTACTTC
v_gene: TRBV5-6; d_gene: TRBD2; abundance: NA; j_gene: TRBJ2-1; CDR3aa: CASSSTSGRVYEQFF; CDR3nt: TGTGCCAGCAGCTCGACTAGCGGGAGGGTTTATGAGCAGTTCTTC
v_gene: TRBV24-1; d_gene: NA; abundance: NA; j_gene: TRBJ2-1; CDR3aa: CATSDLRGTEQFF; CDR3nt: TGTGCCACCAGTGATTTGCGAGGGACAGAGCAGTTCTTC
v_gene: TRBV20-1; d_gene: NA; abundance: few; j_gene: TRBJ2-1; CDR3aa: CSVPTTTYNEQFF; CDR3nt: TGCAGTGTTCCGACTACCACCTACAATGAGCAGTTCTTC
v_gene: TRBV7-2; d_gene: NA; abundance: few; j_gene: TRBJ2-1; CDR3aa: CASSPPGFLISYNEQFF; CDR3nt: TGTGCCAGCAGCCCCCCAGGGTTTCTGATAAGCTACAATGAGCAGTTCTTC
v_gene: TRBV5-1; d_gene: NA; abundance: few; j_gene: TRBJ2-2; CDR3aa: CASSLEVRAKHTGELFF; CDR3nt: TGCGCCAGCAGCTTGGAGGTTCGGGCAAAACACACCGGGGAGCTGTTTTTT
v_gene: TRBV7-2; d_gene: NA; abundance: few; j_gene: TRBJ2-7; CDR3aa: CASQSGQGSTEQYF; CDR3nt: TGTGCCAGCCAATCAGGGCAGGGGTCGACCGAGCAGTACTTC
v_gene: TRBV20-1; d_gene: TRBD2; abundance: NA; j_gene: TRBJ2-1; CDR3aa: CSAKGLAGVDEQFF; CDR3nt: TGCAGTGCTAAGGGACTAGCGGGAGTAGATGAGCAGTTCTTC
v_gene: TRBV28; d_gene: TRBD2; abundance: few; j_gene: TRBJ2-1; CDR3aa: CASSFLSGGSYNEQFF; CDR3nt: TGTGCCAGCAGTTTCTTATCGGGGGGCTCCTACAATGAGCAGTTCTTC
v_gene: TRBV6-2/TRBV6-3; d_gene: NA; abundance: few; j_gene: TRBJ2-5; CDR3aa: CASSLLLASEETQYF; CDR3nt: TGTGCCAGCAGCCTTCTCCTGGCCTCGGAAGAGACCCAGTACTTC
v_gene: TRBV10-3; d_gene: NA; abundance: NA; j_gene: TRBJ2-5; CDR3aa: CAISESAGVETQYF; CDR3nt: TGTGCCATCAGTGAGTCGGCGGGCGTTGAGACCCAGTACTTC